The 3 T cell receptor beta chains presented below share a single source sample, sequenced in a study of identical twins. A single record per CDR3 protein comes from TCRdb applying MiXCR to the 5' RACE reads. Here the sample spans about 810,000 distinct CDR3 sequences, approximately 13% being singletons. The sample was also linked to a second study, of yellow fever vaccine responses in identical twins.

Sequencing input: PBMCs. These receptor sequences come from a woman between 18 and 29 years old in good health.

The rearrangement links TRBV20-1 to TRBJ1-1; D ambiguous. The V gene's germline CDR1 is DFQATT and CDR2 SNEGSKA (reference sequence). This CDR3 comprises 15 residues. The V and J ends lost 0 bases and 0 bases respectively, with 11 bases between them. The CDR3 DNA reads TGCAGTGCTAGAGATAGGCCCTTCATGAACACTGAAGCTTTCTTT. Protein: CSARDRPFMNTEAFF.

This clonotype was seen a handful of times. The chain is built from TRBV9 and TRBJ2-1; no clear D gene. Between the trimmed V and J ends, which lost 3 bases and 1 base, there was a span of 11 bases. The germline V gene has CDR1 SGDLS and CDR2 YYNGEE. The CDR3 contains 15 residues. CDR3 in amino acids: CASSALYGSYNEQFF. CDR3 bases: TGTGCCAGCAGCGCCCTATACGGATCCTACAATGAGCAGTTCTTC.

The J gene is TRBJ2-7, the V gene TRBV4-1; 8 nucleotides align to TRBD1. Germline V lookup: CDR1 MGHRA, CDR2 YSYEKL. The CDR3 spans 15 residues. With 5 bases clipped from V and 4 bases from J, the junction kept 10 bases outside the gene matches. CDR3: CASSGPGQGKYEQYF. DNA for the CDR3: TGCGCCAGCAGCGGGCCCGGACAGGGCAAGTACGAGCAGTACTTC.